These 15 T cell receptor beta chains were sequenced from one sample in a study of identical twins. One entry per CDR3 protein results from TCRdb running MiXCR on the 5' RACE reads. The table has around 1.7 million distinct CDR3 sequences, around 29% seen once; the top ten hold around 0.25%. Sequencing was carried out using cord blood. The receptors stem from a newborn girl in good health.

This clonotype was seen a few times. The CDR3, as DNA: TGTGCTAGTGGTCCGAGCGGGGGGAGCGATGAGCAGTTCTTC. Protein: CASGPSGGSDEQFF. The V call is TRBV12-5, the J call TRBJ2-1, with 9 bases matching TRBD2. The germline V gene encodes CDR1 LGHNT and CDR2 FRNRAP. The V segment lost 5 bases and the J segment 8 bases; nucleotides outside the gene matches: 7. The CDR3 covers 14 residues. The variable domain in full, completed from reference TRBV12-5 and TRBJ2-1, reads DARVTQTPRHKVTEMGQEVTMRCQPILGHNTVFWYRQTMMQGLELLAYFRNRAPLDDSGMPKDRFSAEMPDATLATLKIQPSEPRDSAVYFCASGPSGGSDEQFFGPGTRLTVL.

The J gene is TRBJ2-7, the V gene TRBV7-9; the D gene could be TRBD1 or TRBD2 (5 bases each). Germline loops: CDR1 SEHNR, CDR2 FQNEAQ (reference sequence). The CDR3 contains 15 residues. V dropped 10 bases and J dropped 0 bases, with 19 bases sitting between them. CDR3 in amino acids: CATDEGSRSSYEQYF. The CDR3 DNA sequence: TGTGCCACCGACGAGGGGTCTCGAAGCTCCTACGAGCAGTACTTC.

The V and J genes are TRBV11-2 and TRBJ2-7; TRBD2 matches 7 bases. Germline V gene sequence: CDR1 SGHAT, CDR2 FQNNGV. V gave up 3 bases and J gave up 7 bases; unmatched junction bases: 12. CDR3 length: 15 residues. The chain's CDR3 is CASSLGRESLREQYF. CDR3 sequence (DNA): TGTGCCAGCAGCTTGGGGCGGGAGTCACTACGGGAGCAGTACTTC.

In this sample, this clonotype turned up a few times. V and J are TRBV28 and TRBJ2-3; 9 positions agree with TRBD1. This CDR3 region has 16 residues. V lost 4 bases to trimming and J lost 3 bases; unmatched junction nucleotides: 8. Looked up from germline, CDR1 is MDHEN and CDR2 is SYDVKM. The CDR3 loop reads CASSSDRDRETDTQYF. CDR3 DNA: TGTGCCAGCAGTTCCGACCGGGACAGGGAAACAGATACGCAGTATTTT.

The chain uses TRBV20-1 and TRBJ1-4, with 9 positions matching TRBD1. The length of the CDR3 is 13 residues. The V gene end was trimmed by 4 bases and the J gene end by 7 bases; junction bases not matched to a gene: 4. The germline gives CDR1 DFQATT, CDR2 SNEGSKA (reference sequence). In DNA form, the CDR3 reads TGCAGTGCTATTACAGGGGGCTTTGAAAAACTGTTTTTT. It is translated as CSAITGGFEKLFF.

The table lists this clonotype with a few counts. This sequence joins TRBV9 and TRBJ2-5; maybe TRBD2 (5 bases). Looked up from germline, CDR1 is SGDLS and CDR2 is YYNGEE. The V end was cut by 4 bases, the J end by 2 bases, with 21 bases between. The CDR3 contains 17 residues. CDR3 bases: TGTGCCAGCAGCCCCCAAAGGCTCGGAGGCGTGCAAGAGACCCAGTACTTC. Protein sequence: CASSPQRLGGVQETQYF.

This clonotype was found many times. V usage is TRBV12-3 or TRBV12-4 and J usage is TRBJ2-7; 8 bases agree with TRBD2. V lost 6 bases to trimming and J lost 2 bases; unmatched junction nucleotides: 6. CDR3 length: 14 amino acids. The CDR3 DNA sequence: TGTGCCAGCAGCATAAGCGGGGGCCCCTACGAGCAGTACTTC. It yields the protein CASSISGGPYEQYF.

This clonotype was seen a handful of times. The V and J genes are TRBV27 and TRBJ2-1; 8 bases agree with TRBD1. The CDR3 is made up of 16 amino acids. The V segment lost 5 bases and the J segment 5 bases; nucleotides outside the gene matches: 11. From germline, CDR1 is MNHEY and CDR2 SMNVEV (reference sequence). The CDR3 coding sequence is TGTGCCAGCAGTGTAACAGGGGGTTCTAGCCACAATGAGCAGTTCTTC. The encoded protein is CASSVTGGSSHNEQFF.

A few counts support this clonotype. This chain joins TRBV13 and TRBJ2-7, with 7 bases that match TRBD2. V lost 3 bases to trimming and J lost 1 base; unmatched junction nucleotides: 6. The length of the CDR3 is 15 residues. CDR1 is PRHDT, CDR2 FYEKMQ, per germline (reference sequence). CDR3 sequence: CASSFSAAGSYEQYF. CDR3 nucleotide sequence: TGTGCCAGCAGCTTCTCCGCAGCGGGATCCTACGAGCAGTACTTC.

In regard to this clonotype: A much larger clone is a single base away; this may be a read error. The chain uses TRBV11-2 and TRBJ2-7; D is perhaps TRBD1 (6 bases). The end of the DNA fits TRBJ2-5 better, so the J call may be wrong. CDR1 and CDR2 from the germline V gene are SGHAT and FQNNGV. The CDR3 is 16 residues long. The CDR3 DNA reads TGTGCCAGCAGCTTAGAGTCGGTAGGGGGAAGGGAGACCCAGTACTTC. This translates into CASSLESVGGRETQYF.

This clonotype was detected a few times. J is TRBJ2-1 and V is TRBV2; D is perhaps TRBD2 (5 bases). CDR1 and CDR2 from the germline V gene are SNHLY and FYNNEI. The CDR3 spans 16 residues. V was shortened by 6 bases and J by 0 bases, with 15 bases between the two germline ends. The CDR3 DNA reads as TGTGCCAGCAGCGAAAACCGGGGAAACTCCTACAATGAGCAGTTCTTC. Its protein product is CASSENRGNSYNEQFF.

Remarks on this clonotype: This may be a read error, as it is one base from a much larger clone. The V and J genes are TRBV12-3 or TRBV12-4 and TRBJ2-3; D is unclear. The CDR3 has 12 residues. The CDR3 loop reads CASSFYSDTEYF. The CDR3 DNA reads as TGTGCCAGCAGTTTTTACTCAGATACGGAGTATTTT.

This clonotype was detected many times. The V and J genes are TRBV20-1 and TRBJ2-3; D gene ambiguous. Germline V gives CDR1 DFQATT, CDR2 SNEGSKA (reference sequence). The CDR3 is 14 residues long. Trimming shortened V by 4 bases and J by 1 base, and 12 bases separated the two germline ends. CDR3 loop: CSATLRGGTDTQYF. As DNA, the CDR3 is TGCAGTGCTACCCTTCGCGGAGGCACAGATACGCAGTATTTT.

In this sample, this clonotype turned up many times. J is TRBJ1-2 and V is TRBV6-1; D unresolved. V shed 4 bases and J shed 3 bases, with 9 bases lying between them. Germline V gene sequence: CDR1 MNHNS, CDR2 SASEGT. The CDR3 length is 13 residues. The CDR3 reads CASSAGGDYGYTF. CDR3 bases: TGTGCCAGCAGTGCGGGCGGAGACTATGGCTACACCTTC.

This sequence joins TRBV5-1 and TRBJ1-6; no reliable D call. CDR1 SGHRS and CDR2 YFSETQ come from the germline V gene. Between the trimmed V and J ends, which lost 0 bases and 5 bases, there was a span of 6 bases. The CDR3 spans 14 residues. The CDR3 region has the DNA TGCGCCAGCAGCTTGGACGTTCATAATTCACCCCTCCACTTT. This sequence encodes CASSLDVHNSPLHF.